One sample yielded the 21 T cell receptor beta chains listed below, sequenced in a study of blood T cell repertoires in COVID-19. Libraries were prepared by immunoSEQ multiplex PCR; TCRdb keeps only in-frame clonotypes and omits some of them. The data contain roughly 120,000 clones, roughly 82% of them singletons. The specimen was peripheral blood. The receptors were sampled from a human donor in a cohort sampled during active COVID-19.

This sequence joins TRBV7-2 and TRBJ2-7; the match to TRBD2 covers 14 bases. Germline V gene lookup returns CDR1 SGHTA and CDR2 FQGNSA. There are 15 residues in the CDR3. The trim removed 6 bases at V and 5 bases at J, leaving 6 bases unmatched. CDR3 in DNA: TGTGCCAGCAGAAGACTAGCGGGAGGGCCCAACGAGCAGTACTTC. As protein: CASRRLAGGPNEQYF. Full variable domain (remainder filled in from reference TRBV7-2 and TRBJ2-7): GAGVSQSPSNKVTEKGKDVELRCDPISGHTALYWYRQSLGQGLEFLIYFQGNSAPDKSGLPSDRFSAERTGGSVSTLTIQRTQQEDSAVYLCASRRLAGGPNEQYFGPGTRLTVT.

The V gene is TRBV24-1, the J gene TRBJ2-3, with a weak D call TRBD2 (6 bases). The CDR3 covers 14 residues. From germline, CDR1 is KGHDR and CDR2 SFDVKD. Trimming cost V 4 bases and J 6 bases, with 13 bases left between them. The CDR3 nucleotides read TGTGCCACCAGTGACCCCGGAGGGTCGGATACGCAGTATTTT. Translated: CATSDPGGSDTQYF.

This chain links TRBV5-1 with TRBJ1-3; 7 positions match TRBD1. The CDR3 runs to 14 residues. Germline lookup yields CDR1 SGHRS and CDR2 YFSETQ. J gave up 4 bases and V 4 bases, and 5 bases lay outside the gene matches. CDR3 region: CASSPGDSGNTIYF. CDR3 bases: TGCGCCAGCAGCCCCGGGGACAGCGGAAACACCATATATTTT.

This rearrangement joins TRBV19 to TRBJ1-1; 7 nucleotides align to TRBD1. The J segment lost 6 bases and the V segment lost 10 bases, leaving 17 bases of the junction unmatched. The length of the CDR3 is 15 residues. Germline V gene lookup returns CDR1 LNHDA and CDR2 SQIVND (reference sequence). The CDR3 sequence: CATEEYQGEGAEAFF. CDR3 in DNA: TGTGCCACCGAAGAATATCAGGGGGAAGGGGCTGAAGCTTTCTTT.

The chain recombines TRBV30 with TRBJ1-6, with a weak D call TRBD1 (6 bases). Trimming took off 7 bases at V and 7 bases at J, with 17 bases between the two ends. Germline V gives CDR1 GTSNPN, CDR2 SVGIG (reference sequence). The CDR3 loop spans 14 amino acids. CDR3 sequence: CAFLSGTTNSPLHF. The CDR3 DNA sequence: TGTGCCTTCCTCTCCGGGACAACGAATTCACCCCTCCACTTT.

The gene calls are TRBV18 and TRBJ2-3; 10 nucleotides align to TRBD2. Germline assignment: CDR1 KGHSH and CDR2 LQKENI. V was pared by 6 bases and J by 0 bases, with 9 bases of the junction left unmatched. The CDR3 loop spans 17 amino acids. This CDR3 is CASSPSSGRGSTDTQYF. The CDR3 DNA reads TGTGCCAGCTCCCCATCTAGCGGGAGAGGTAGCACAGATACGCAGTATTTT.

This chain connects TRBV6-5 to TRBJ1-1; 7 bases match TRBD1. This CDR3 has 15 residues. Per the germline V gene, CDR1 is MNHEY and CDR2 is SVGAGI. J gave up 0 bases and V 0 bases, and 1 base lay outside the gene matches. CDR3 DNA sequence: TGTGCCAGCAGTTACTCGACAGGGCTGAACACTGAAGCTTTCTTT. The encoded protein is CASSYSTGLNTEAFF.

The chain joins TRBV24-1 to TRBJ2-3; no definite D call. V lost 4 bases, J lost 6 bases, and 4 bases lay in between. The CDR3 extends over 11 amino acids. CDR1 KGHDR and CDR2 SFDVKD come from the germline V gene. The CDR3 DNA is TGTGCCACCAGTGAATCTGATACGCAGTATTTT. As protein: CATSESDTQYF.

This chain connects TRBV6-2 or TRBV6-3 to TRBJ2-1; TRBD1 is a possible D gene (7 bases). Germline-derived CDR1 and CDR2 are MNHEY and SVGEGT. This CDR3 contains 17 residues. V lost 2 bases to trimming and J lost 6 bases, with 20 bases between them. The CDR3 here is CASSYARQTGRSNEQFF. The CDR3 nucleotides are TGTGCCAGCAGTTACGCACGACAGACAGGGAGGTCCAATGAGCAGTTCTTC.

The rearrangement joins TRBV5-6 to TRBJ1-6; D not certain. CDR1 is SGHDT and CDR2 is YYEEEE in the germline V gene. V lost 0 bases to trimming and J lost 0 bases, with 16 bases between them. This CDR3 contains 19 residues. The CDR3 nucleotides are TGTGCCAGCAGCTTGGTGCCGGGGTCCGCTGGCTCCTATAATTCACCCCTCCACTTT. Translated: CASSLVPGSAGSYNSPLHF.

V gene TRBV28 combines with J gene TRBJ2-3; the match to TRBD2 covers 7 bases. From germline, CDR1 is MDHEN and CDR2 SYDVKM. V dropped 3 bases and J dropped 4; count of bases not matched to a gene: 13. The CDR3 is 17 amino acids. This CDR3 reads CASSFSNFAGAPDTQYF. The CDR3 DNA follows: TGTGCCAGCAGTTTCTCCAACTTCGCGGGAGCTCCAGATACGCAGTATTTT.

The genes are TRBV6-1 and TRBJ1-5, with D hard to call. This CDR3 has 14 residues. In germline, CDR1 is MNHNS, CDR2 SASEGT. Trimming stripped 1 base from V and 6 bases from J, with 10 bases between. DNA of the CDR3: TGTGCCAGCAGTGAAGAATGGTGGGCTCAGCCCCAGCATTTT. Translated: CASSEEWWAQPQHF.

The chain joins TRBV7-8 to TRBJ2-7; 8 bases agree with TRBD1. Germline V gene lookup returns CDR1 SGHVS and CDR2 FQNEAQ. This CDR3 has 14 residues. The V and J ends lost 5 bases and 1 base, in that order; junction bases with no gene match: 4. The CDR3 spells CASSPRDRSYEQYF. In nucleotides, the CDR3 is TGTGCCAGCAGCCCCCGGGACAGGTCCTACGAGCAGTACTTC.

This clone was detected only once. CDR3: CASGLGTRRTDTQYF. In DNA form, the CDR3 reads TGTGCCAGCGGCCTCGGGACTAGACGCACAGATACGCAGTATTTT. The chain recombines TRBV3-1 (or the pseudogene TRBV3-2) with TRBJ2-3; 8 bases are a match to TRBD2. Germline assignment: CDR1 LGHDT and CDR2 YNNKEL (reference sequence). V trimming: 8 bases; J trimming: 1 base; junction bases outside the gene matches: 8. The CDR3 covers 15 residues.

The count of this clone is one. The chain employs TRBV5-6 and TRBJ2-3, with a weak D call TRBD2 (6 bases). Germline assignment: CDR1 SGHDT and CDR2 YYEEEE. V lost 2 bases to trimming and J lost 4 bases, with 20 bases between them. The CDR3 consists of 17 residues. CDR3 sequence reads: CASSFAQGTLDADTQYF. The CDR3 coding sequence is TGTGCCAGCAGCTTTGCTCAAGGGACTCTCGACGCAGATACGCAGTATTTT.

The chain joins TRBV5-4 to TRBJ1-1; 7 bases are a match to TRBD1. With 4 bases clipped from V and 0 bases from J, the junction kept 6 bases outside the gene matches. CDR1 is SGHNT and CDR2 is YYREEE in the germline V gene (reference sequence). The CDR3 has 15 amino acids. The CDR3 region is CASSPRGQLNTEAFF. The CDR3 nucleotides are TGTGCCAGCAGCCCAAGGGGACAGCTGAACACTGAAGCTTTCTTT.

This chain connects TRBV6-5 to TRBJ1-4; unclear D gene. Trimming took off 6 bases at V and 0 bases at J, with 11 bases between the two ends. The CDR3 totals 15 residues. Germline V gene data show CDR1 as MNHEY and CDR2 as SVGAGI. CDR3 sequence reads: CASSTDIATNEKLFF. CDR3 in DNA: TGTGCCAGCAGCACCGACATCGCAACTAATGAAAAACTGTTTTTT.

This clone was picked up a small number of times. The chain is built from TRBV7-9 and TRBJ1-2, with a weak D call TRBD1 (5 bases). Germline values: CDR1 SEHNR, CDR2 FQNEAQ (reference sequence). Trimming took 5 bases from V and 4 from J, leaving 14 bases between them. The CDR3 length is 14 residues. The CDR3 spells CASSVDVGGYGYTF. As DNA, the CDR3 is TGTGCCAGCAGCGTAGATGTCGGGGGCTATGGCTACACCTTC.

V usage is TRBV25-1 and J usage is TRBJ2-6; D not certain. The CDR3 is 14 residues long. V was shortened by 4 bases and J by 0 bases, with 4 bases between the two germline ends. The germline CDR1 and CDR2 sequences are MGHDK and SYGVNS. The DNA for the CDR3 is TGTGCCAGCAGTGTTCACTCTGGGGCCAACGTCCTGACTTTC. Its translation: CASSVHSGANVLTF.

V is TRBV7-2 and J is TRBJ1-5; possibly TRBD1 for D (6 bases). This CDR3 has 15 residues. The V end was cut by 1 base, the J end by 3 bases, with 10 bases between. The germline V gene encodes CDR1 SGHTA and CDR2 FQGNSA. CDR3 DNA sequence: TGTGCCAGCAGCTTAGTCGGACAGATCAATCAGCCCCAGCATTTT. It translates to CASSLVGQINQPQHF.

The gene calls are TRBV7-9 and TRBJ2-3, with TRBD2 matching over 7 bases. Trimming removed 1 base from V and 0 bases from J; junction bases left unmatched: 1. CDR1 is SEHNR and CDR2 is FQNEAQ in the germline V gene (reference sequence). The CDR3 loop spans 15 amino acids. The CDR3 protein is CASSLGDYSTDTQYF. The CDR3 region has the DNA TGTGCCAGCAGCTTAGGGGACTATAGCACAGATACGCAGTATTTT.